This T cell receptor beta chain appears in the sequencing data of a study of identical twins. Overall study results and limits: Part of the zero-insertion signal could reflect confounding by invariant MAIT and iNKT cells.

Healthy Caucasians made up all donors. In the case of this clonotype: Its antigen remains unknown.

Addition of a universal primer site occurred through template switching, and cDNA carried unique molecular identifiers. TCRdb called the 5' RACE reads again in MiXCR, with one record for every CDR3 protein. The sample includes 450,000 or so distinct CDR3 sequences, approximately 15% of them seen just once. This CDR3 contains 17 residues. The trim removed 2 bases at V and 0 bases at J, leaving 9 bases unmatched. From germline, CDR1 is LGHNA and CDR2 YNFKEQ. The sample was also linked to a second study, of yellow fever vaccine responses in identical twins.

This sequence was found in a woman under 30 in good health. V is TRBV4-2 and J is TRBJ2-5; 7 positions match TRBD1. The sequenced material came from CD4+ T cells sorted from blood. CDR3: CASSQSGQVLYQETQYF. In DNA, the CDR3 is TGTGCCAGCAGCCAATCAGGACAGGTCCTGTACCAAGAGACCCAGTACTTC.